The clone carrying this T cell receptor beta chain has just one count. The antigen remains undetermined. From germline, CDR1 is MNHEY and CDR2 SVGAGI. The CDR3 runs 14 residues. V lost 5 bases, J lost 7 bases, and 15 bases lay in between. As for time point: recipient sample about 28 days before transplant, after cytoreduction. This sample was taken from a study of T cell clonotyping in hematopoietic cell transplantation. The method was immunoSEQ multiplex PCR; TCRdb's version includes in-frame clones alone and lacks a portion of them. The table lists more than 40,000 clones, 85% of them singletons. Study-level results: At the given depth, recipient repertoires were over 95% de novo clonotypes.

This sequence joins TRBV6-5 and TRBJ1-5; D is undetermined. The source was peripheral blood mononuclear cells, collected before stem cell transplant. The receptor's source is a man between 60 and 75 years old with acute myeloid leukemia. Some clones in this sample may be carry-over from other donors' samples. In nucleotides, the CDR3 is TGTGCCAGCAGTGAACTTCACGTAAACCAGCCCCAGCATTTT. Translated, it gives CASSELHVNQPQHF.